The entry that follows covers one T cell receptor (beta chain) sequence. The data stem from a study of T cells expressing NK-cell markers. The CDR3 spans 15 residues. CDR1 and CDR2 (germline): DFQATT, SNEGSKA (reference sequence). From its re-call of the 5' RACE reads, TCRdb lists each CDR3 protein once, without DNA. The sample table includes 150,000 to 200,000 distinct CDR3 sequences. The clonotype was recovered from a woman between 18 and 70 years old in good health. The specimen was blood T cells: a sorted CD56 or NKG2C T cell subset, CD4+ or CD8+ T cells, or bulk PBMC T cells (not recorded which). V gene TRBV20-1 combines with J gene TRBJ1-1. CDR3: CSARDRNQANTEAFF.